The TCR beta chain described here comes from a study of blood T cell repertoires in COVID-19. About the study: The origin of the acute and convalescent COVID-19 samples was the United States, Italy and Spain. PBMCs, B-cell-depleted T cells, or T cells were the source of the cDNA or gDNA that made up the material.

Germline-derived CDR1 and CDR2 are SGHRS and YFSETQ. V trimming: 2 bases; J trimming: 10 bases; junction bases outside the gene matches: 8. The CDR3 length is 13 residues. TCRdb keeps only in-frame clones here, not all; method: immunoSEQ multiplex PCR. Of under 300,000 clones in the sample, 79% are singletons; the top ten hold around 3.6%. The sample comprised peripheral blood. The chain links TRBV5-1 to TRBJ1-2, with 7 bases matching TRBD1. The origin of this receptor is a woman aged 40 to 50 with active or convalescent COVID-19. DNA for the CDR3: TGCGCCAGCAGCTTAGACAGGGTTTCTGTCTACACCTTC. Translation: CASSLDRVSVYTF.